This record concerns one T cell receptor (beta chain) sequence. Its antigen target is currently unknown. No much larger clone exists at a distance of one base, and base qualities are not known. The sample belongs to a study of siplizumab effects on memory and regulatory T cells (dated 2019 in TCRdb). Turning to the overall study: The effect of the anti-CD2 antibody siplizumab on alloreactive T-cell subsets was examined in allogeneic mixed lymphocyte reactions constructed from human PBMCs.

From the cysteine up to the phenylalanine, the CDR3 has a length of 12 residues. This entry keeps only the CDR3 DNA: 36 bases, framed from base 1. Trimming at the junction amounts to 1 base on V and 8 bases on J, and the germline ends lie 8 bases apart. Based on the germline V gene (reference sequence), the CDR1 and CDR2 sequences are SEHNR and FQNEAQ. Sorted unstimulated T cells and proliferating T cells recovered from mixed lymphocyte reactions underwent TCRbeta CDR3 sequencing. Fresh whole blood from approximately ten HLA-typed healthy donors was used to isolate PBMCs. To map where alloreactive clones came from, unstimulated CD4+ regulatory T cells were FACS-sorted. On the study overall, not on this receptor specifically: A naive or memory phenotype could not be assigned to roughly 80-97% of proliferating CD4+ or CD8+ clones. Among mappable alloreactive CD4+ clones, the Treg-derived fraction averaged approximately 69% with siplizumab versus around 25% in control reactions. Sequences below about 10^-5 frequency were poorly captured, so only a minor fraction of alloreactive clones could be mapped to unstimulated subsets. The cumulative frequency of alloreactive sequences traceable to unstimulated CD4+ memory T cells was significantly reduced by siplizumab. Unstimulated naive T cells appeared to be more diverse than memory T cells, and naive cells seemed to make a substantial contribution to the alloresponse. No functional confirmation was obtained for the suppressive function of proliferating Tregs from siplizumab cultures.

Library construction relied on the immunoSEQ multiplex PCR assay. Roughly 9.8 x 10^4 TCR templates per sample were assayed on the deep sequencing platform. Genomic DNA extracted from sorted T cells was used for TCRbeta CDR3 sequencing. The paper's processing steps were these. The R programming language was used for clonal analysis of the TCRbeta CDR3 data. Alloreactive CD4+ and CD8+ clones were defined by comparing unstimulated samples with post-reaction CFSE-low samples. Regulatory or non-regulatory origin of alloreactive CD4+ clones was assigned by matching sequences to the sorted unstimulated Treg and non-Treg repertoires. TCRdb took over this immuneACCESS table, retaining in-frame rearrangements with V and J assigned. Such tables are incomplete; in checked studies, under half of the missing clones stem from an unresolved V gene, and the remainder is unexplained. That table is the source of V, J and clone size, and D and trimming were worked out from the DNA. The sample records some 100,000 clones, around 94% of which are singletons. The ten largest clonotypes hold approximately 0.58% of the sample.

Sample: Tregs sorted from blood. The source is a human donor in good health. The chain is assembled from TRBV7-9 and TRBJ1-2; D gene: possibly TRBD1, on 6 matching bases. This receptor has the CDR3 CASSLEGGGYTF. The sequenced DNA: TGTGCCAGCAGCTTAGAGGGGGGAGGCTACACCTTC.